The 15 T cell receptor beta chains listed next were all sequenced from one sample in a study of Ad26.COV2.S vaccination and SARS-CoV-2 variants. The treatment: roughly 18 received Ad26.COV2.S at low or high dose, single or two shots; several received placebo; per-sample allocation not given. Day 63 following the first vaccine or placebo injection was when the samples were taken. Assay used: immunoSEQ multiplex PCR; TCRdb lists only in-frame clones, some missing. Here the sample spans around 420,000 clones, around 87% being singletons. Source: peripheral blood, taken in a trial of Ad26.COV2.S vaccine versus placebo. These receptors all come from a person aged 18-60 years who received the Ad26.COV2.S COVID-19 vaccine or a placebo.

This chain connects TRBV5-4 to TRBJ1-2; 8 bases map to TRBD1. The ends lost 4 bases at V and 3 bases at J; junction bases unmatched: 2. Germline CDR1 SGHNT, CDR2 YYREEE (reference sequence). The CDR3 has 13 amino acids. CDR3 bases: TGTGCCAGCAGCAAGACAGGGGACTATGGCTACACCTTC. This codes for CASSKTGDYGYTF. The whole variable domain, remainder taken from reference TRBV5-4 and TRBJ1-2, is ETGVTQSPTHLIKTRGQQVTLRCSSQSGHNTVSWYQQALGQGPQFIFQYYREEENGRGNFPPRFSGLQFPNYSSELNVNALELDDSALYLCASSKTGDYGYTFGSGTRLTVV.

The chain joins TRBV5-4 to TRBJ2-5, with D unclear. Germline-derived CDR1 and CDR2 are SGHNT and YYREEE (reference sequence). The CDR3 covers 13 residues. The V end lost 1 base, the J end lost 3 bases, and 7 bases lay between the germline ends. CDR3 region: CASSLPLEETQYF. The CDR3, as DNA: TGTGCCAGCAGCTTGCCGCTTGAAGAGACCCAGTACTTC.

This CDR3 reads CATSRPSAVDTQYF. In DNA, the CDR3 is TGTGCCACCAGCAGACCCTCCGCGGTGGATACGCAGTATTTT. The chain combines TRBV15 with TRBJ2-3; D remains ambiguous. V shed 2 bases and J shed 6 bases, with 12 bases lying between them. Germline V lookup: CDR1 LNHNV, CDR2 YYDKDF (reference sequence). The CDR3 is 14 amino acids.

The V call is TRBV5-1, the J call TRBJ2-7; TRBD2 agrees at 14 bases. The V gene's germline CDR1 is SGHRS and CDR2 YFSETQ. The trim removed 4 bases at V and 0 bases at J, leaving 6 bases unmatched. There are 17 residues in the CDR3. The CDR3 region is CASSLGLAGESSYEQYF. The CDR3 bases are TGCGCCAGCAGCCTGGGACTAGCGGGGGAGAGCTCCTACGAGCAGTACTTC.

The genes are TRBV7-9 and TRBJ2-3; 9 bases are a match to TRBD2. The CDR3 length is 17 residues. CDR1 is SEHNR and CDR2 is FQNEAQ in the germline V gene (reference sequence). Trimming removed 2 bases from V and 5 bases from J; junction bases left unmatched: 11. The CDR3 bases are TGTGCCAGCAGCTTAATTACCAGCGGGGGGTCCAGAGATACGCAGTATTTT. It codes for CASSLITSGGSRDTQYF.

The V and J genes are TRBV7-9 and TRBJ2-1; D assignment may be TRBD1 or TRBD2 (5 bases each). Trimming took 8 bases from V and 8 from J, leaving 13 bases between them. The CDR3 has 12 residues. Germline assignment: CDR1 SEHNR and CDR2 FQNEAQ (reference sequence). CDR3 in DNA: TGTGCCAGCCAGGGCGCGGGTCATGAGCAGTTCTTC. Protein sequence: CASQGAGHEQFF.

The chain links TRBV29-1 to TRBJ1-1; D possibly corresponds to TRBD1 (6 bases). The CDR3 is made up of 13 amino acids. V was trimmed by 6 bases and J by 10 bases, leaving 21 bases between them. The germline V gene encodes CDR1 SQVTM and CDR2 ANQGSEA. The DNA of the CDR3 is TGCAGCGTCGTCCGGGGGCAGGATCGAGGAGCTTTCTTT. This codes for CSVVRGQDRGAFF.

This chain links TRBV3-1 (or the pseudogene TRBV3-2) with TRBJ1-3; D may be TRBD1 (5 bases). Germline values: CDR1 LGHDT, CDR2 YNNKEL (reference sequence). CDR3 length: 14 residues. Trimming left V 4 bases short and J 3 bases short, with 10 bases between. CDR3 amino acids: CASSLGGLGNTIYF. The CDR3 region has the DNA TGTGCCAGCAGCCTGGGGGGTCTTGGAAACACCATATATTTT.

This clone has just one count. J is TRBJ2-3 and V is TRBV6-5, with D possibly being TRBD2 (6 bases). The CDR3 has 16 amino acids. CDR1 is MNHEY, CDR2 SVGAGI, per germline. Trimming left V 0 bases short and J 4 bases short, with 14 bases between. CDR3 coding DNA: TGTGCCAGCAGTTACTCGCGGGGTCAGACATCAGATACGCAGTATTTT. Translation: CASSYSRGQTSDTQYF.

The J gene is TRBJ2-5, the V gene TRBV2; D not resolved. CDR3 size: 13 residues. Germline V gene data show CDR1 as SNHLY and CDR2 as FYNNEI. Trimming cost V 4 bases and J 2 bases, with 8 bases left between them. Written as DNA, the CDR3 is TGTGCCAGCAGTGTACGATTTCAAGAGACCCAGTACTTC. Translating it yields CASSVRFQETQYF.

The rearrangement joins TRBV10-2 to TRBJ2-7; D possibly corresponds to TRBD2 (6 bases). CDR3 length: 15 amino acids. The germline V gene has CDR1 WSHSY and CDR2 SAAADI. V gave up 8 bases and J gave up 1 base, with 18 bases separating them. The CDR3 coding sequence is TGCGCCAGCCTTTCTCCGGGACTCTTATCCTACGAGCAGTACTTC. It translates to CASLSPGLLSYEQYF.

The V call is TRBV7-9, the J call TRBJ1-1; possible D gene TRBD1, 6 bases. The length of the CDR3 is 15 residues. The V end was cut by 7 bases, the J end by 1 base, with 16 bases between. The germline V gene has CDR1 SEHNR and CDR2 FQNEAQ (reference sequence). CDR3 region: CASTDPRGQNTEAFF. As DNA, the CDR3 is TGTGCCAGCACGGACCCACGGGGGCAGAACACTGAAGCTTTCTTT.

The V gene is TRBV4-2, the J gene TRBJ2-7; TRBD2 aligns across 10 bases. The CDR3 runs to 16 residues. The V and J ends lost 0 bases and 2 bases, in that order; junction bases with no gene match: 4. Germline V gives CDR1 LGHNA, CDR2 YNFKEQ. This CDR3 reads CASSQERSGGAYEQYF. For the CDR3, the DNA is TGTGCCAGCAGCCAAGAAAGGAGCGGGGGGGCCTACGAGCAGTACTTC.

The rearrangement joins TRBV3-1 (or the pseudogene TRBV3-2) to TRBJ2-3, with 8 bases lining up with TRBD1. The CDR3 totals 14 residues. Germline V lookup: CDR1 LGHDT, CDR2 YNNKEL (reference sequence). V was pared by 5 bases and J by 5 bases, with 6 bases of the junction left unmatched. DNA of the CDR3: TGTGCCAGCAGCTGGACAGGGTTTGTAGATACGCAGTATTTT. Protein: CASSWTGFVDTQYF.

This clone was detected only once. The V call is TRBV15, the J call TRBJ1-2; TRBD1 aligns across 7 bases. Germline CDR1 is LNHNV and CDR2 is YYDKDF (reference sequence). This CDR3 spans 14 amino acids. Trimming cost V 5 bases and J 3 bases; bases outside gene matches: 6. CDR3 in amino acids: CATSGTGVDYGYTF. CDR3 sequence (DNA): TGTGCCACCAGCGGAACAGGGGTCGACTATGGCTACACCTTC.